Below are 23 T cell receptor beta chains sequenced from a single sample in a study of cytomegalovirus exposure and HLA in healthy donors (dated 2017 in TCRdb). The library was prepared using the immunoSEQ multiplex PCR assay. For the multiplex PCR, a mixture combining 60 forward primers for TCR Vbeta segments and 13 reverse primers for TCR Jbeta segments was used. TCRdb took over this immuneACCESS table, retaining in-frame rearrangements with V and J assigned. Such tables are incomplete; in checked studies, under half of the missing clones stem from an unresolved V gene, and the remainder is unexplained. The sample data list roughly 120,000 clones, and about 80% of these were observed just once. The ten largest clones add up to roughly 4.3% of the sample. The sequenced sample consisted of PBMCs. The receptor set was obtained from a man aged 25 to 45 in good health and CMV-seropositive.

The gene calls are TRBV30 and TRBJ2-2; 7 bases are shared with TRBD1. This CDR3 comprises 15 residues. V lost 4 bases and J lost 1; bases outside the gene matches: 6. In germline, CDR1 is GTSNPN, CDR2 SVGIG (reference sequence). CDR3 sequence reads: CAWTGGARNTGELFF. CDR3 sequence (DNA): TGTGCCTGGACAGGGGGTGCAAGGAACACCGGGGAGCTGTTTTTT.

The chain uses TRBV28 and TRBJ2-3, with D perhaps matching TRBD1 (6 bases). Looked up from germline, CDR1 is MDHEN and CDR2 is SYDVKM. Trimming took off 5 bases at V and 0 bases at J, with 15 bases between the two ends. The CDR3 is 16 residues long. The chain's CDR3 is CASSDSPGHSTDTQYF. The CDR3 DNA reads as TGTGCCAGCAGTGATTCCCCGGGACACAGCACAGATACGCAGTATTTT.

This rearrangement joins TRBV30 to TRBJ1-5, with 10 positions matching TRBD1. The CDR3 covers 13 residues. V was pared by 5 bases and J by 6 bases, with 4 bases of the junction left unmatched. Germline CDR1 is GTSNPN and CDR2 is SVGIG (reference sequence). The CDR3 DNA is TGTGCCTGGTCCGGGACAGGGGCTCAGCCCCAGCATTTT. Translating it yields CAWSGTGAQPQHF. Based on the CDR3 plus reference TRBV30 and TRBJ1-5, the full variable domain is SQTIHQWPATLVQPVGSPLSLECTVEGTSNPNLYWYRQAAGRGLQLLFYSVGIGQISSEVPQNLSASRPQDRQFILSSKKLLLSDSGFYLCAWSGTGAQPQHFGDGTRLSIL.

The chain has TRBV9 and TRBJ2-5; weak D call: TRBD2 (7 bases). This CDR3 is 15 amino acids long. V was pared by 4 bases and J by 5 bases, with 18 bases between. Germline values: CDR1 SGDLS, CDR2 YYNGEE. The DNA for the CDR3 is TGTGCCAGCAGCCCCTCCTGGGGGGGCGGGGAGACCCAGTACTTC. Its protein product is CASSPSWGGGETQYF. The full variable domain, rest sourced from reference TRBV9 and TRBJ2-5, is DSGVTQTPKHLITATGQRVTLRCSPRSGDLSVYWYQQSLDQGLQFLIQYYNGEERAKGNILERFSAQQFPDLHSELNLSSLELGDSALYFCASSPSWGGGETQYFGPGTRLLVL.

This clone was observed a handful of times. The junction departs from the called germline gene at one end, perhaps through a read error. V is TRBV7-9 and J is TRBJ2-7; 7 bases fit TRBD1. Germline CDR1 is SEHNR and CDR2 is FQNEAQ (reference sequence). This CDR3 is 16 amino acids long. Here the CDR3 reads CSSSTGASPTAYEQYF. The CDR3, as DNA: TGTTCCAGCAGTACAGGGGCATCCCCGACAGCCTACGAGCAGTACTTC.

The rearrangement uses TRBV27 and TRBJ2-5; TRBD2 is a possible D gene (7 bases). The J call may be faulty, since TRBJ2-7 better matches the DNA end. This CDR3 is built from 14 residues. Germline V gene sequence: CDR1 MNHEY, CDR2 SMNVEV (reference sequence). The CDR3 region has the DNA TGTGCCAGCAGGTGGACCGGGGGGCCCTACGAGCAGTACTTC. It yields the protein CASRWTGGPYEQYF.

The chain joins TRBV11-2 to TRBJ2-1; 9 nucleotides agree with TRBD2. The V segment lost 3 bases and the J segment 6 bases; nucleotides outside the gene matches: 9. Germline V CDR1 and CDR2: SGHAT, FQNNGV. This CDR3 comprises 16 residues. The CDR3 spells CASSLRTSALGNEQFF. CDR3 nucleotides: TGTGCCAGCAGCTTGCGGACTAGCGCGCTAGGCAATGAGCAGTTCTTC.

This clone was detected only once. The chain is built from TRBV4-3 and TRBJ1-4; D call uncertain. CDR3 size: 16 residues. The V end lost 0 bases, the J end lost 4 bases, and 12 bases lay between the germline ends. Germline CDR1 and CDR2: LGHNA and YSLEER. The DNA of the CDR3 is TGCGCCAGCAGCCAAGACGCAGGCCTTGGTAATGAAAAACTGTTTTTT. This gives the protein CASSQDAGLGNEKLFF.

The chain couples TRBV28 to TRBJ2-5; D not certain. V was shortened by 6 bases and J by 1 base, with 12 bases between the two germline ends. Germline loops: CDR1 MDHEN, CDR2 SYDVKM. This CDR3 has 14 amino acids. CDR3 DNA sequence: TGTGCCAGCAGCCCGTCTCCGGGCCAAGAGACCCAGTACTTC. This sequence encodes CASSPSPGQETQYF.

The V and J genes are TRBV28 and TRBJ2-2; tentatively, D is TRBD1 (6 bases). Trimming took 5 bases from V and 9 from J, leaving 10 bases between them. The CDR3 covers 12 residues. From germline, CDR1 is MDHEN and CDR2 SYDVKM. CDR3 protein: CASSTQGRELFF. The CDR3 coding sequence is TGTGCCAGCAGTACACAGGGTAGGGAGCTGTTTTTT.

The V call is TRBV9, the J call TRBJ2-1, with D hard to call. With 5 bases removed from V and 4 bases from J, the gap between germline ends came to 16 bases. This CDR3 has 15 amino acids. Germline CDR1 and CDR2: SGDLS and YYNGEE. CDR3 residues: CASSGALPEYNEQFF. CDR3 nucleotide sequence: TGTGCCAGCAGTGGAGCCCTCCCAGAATACAATGAGCAGTTCTTC.

The V and J genes are TRBV7-9 and TRBJ2-5; 8 bases map to TRBD2. The CDR3 runs to 15 residues. The J segment lost 2 bases and the V segment lost 4 bases, leaving 6 bases of the junction unmatched. CDR1 and CDR2 (germline): SEHNR, FQNEAQ (reference sequence). The CDR3 DNA is TGTGCCAGCAGCTCCCCCCCGGGAGGGCAAGAGACCCAGTACTTC. Its protein product is CASSSPPGGQETQYF.

The chain employs TRBV27 and TRBJ1-1, with TRBD1 matching 10 bases. The ends lost 6 bases at V and 4 bases at J; junction bases unmatched: 5. The CDR3 consists of 14 residues. Germline values: CDR1 MNHEY, CDR2 SMNVEV (reference sequence). The CDR3 is CASRMTGGITEAFF. The CDR3 coding sequence is TGTGCCAGCAGGATGACAGGGGGCATCACTGAAGCTTTCTTT.

V usage is TRBV21-1 and J usage is TRBJ1-5. TRBV21-1 is recorded as a pseudogene. The CDR3 contains 18 residues. The CDR3 nucleotides are TGTGCCAGCAGTACCACGATGGGAGGGCCTTATAGCAATCAGCCCCAGCATTTT. This sequence encodes CASSTTMGGPYSNQPQHF.

The chain recombines TRBV10-3 with TRBJ2-1, with TRBD1 matching 7 bases. Trimming at V came to 9 bases and at J to 0 bases, leaving 5 bases not matched to a gene. Germline CDR1 reads ENHRY; CDR2 reads SYGVKD. The CDR3 is made up of 14 amino acids. DNA for the CDR3: TGTGCCATGGGACAGCCGAGCTCCTACAATGAGCAGTTCTTC. Translation: CAMGQPSSYNEQFF.

The V and J genes are TRBV9 and TRBJ2-5; 7 bases align to TRBD2. V dropped 0 bases and J dropped 3; count of bases not matched to a gene: 8. The germline CDR1 and CDR2 sequences are SGDLS and YYNGEE. This CDR3 has 16 amino acids. CDR3 coding DNA: TGTGCCAGCAGCGTAGCTCTATCTCGGGGGGAAGAGACCCAGTACTTC. Its translation: CASSVALSRGEETQYF.

This chain joins TRBV5-1 and TRBJ2-7; a weak D match, TRBD2 (6 bases). Germline loops: CDR1 SGHRS, CDR2 YFSETQ. Trimming pared 0 bases from V and 0 bases from J, leaving 13 bases between. This CDR3 comprises 16 residues. As DNA, the CDR3 is TGCGCCAGCAGCTTGGGCGCTAGCGCACTCTCCTACGAGCAGTACTTC. Residues: CASSLGASALSYEQYF. Full variable domain (outside the CDR3, taken from reference TRBV5-1 and TRBJ2-7): KAGVTQTPRYLIKTRGQQVTLSCSPISGHRSVSWYQQTPGQGLQFLFEYFSETQRNKGNFPGRFSGRQFSNSRSEMNVSTLELGDSALYLCASSLGASALSYEQYFGPGTRLTVT.

The chain is built from TRBV11-2 and TRBJ2-7, with 7 bases aligning to TRBD2. CDR1 and CDR2 (germline): SGHAT, FQNNGV. V trimming: 1 base; J trimming: 6 bases; junction bases outside the gene matches: 6. This CDR3 is 14 amino acids long. CDR3 sequence: CASSLVAGFSEQYF. CDR3 nucleotides: TGTGCCAGCAGCTTAGTAGCGGGTTTTTCCGAGCAGTACTTC.

The rearrangement links TRBV19 to TRBJ1-1, with D maybe TRBD1 (5 bases). V was clipped by 2 bases and J by 5 bases, with 12 bases between them. CDR3 size: 14 residues. Germline CDR1 reads LNHDA; CDR2 reads SQIVND (reference sequence). The CDR3 DNA sequence: TGTGCCAGTAGTATAATGGGGGGGGGAACTGAAGCTTTCTTT. It is translated as CASSIMGGGTEAFF. Full variable domain (outside the CDR3, taken from reference TRBV19 and TRBJ1-1): DGGITQSPKYLFRKEGQNVTLSCEQNLNHDAMYWYRQDPGQGLRLIYYSQIVNDFQKGDIAEGYSVSREKKESFPLTVTSAQKNPTAFYLCASSIMGGGTEAFFGQGTRLTVV.

CDR3 in amino acids: CASSSPGVRNTIYF. CDR3 coding DNA: TGTGCCAGCAGTTCTCCAGGGGTTAGGAACACCATATATTTT. The chain couples TRBV6-5 to TRBJ1-3; maybe TRBD1 (6 bases). The CDR3 spans 14 residues. V lost 4 bases to trimming and J lost 7 bases, with 14 bases between them. Germline V gene sequence: CDR1 MNHEY, CDR2 SVGAGI.

The chain is built from TRBV4-2 and TRBJ2-7; D is possibly TRBD2 (6 bases). V gave up 4 bases and J gave up 6 bases, with 7 bases separating them. Germline V gene data show CDR1 as LGHNA and CDR2 as YNFKEQ. CDR3 length: 11 residues. The CDR3 region has the DNA TGTGCCAGCAGCCGGGACTTCGAGCAGTACTTC. It codes for CASSRDFEQYF.

The chain employs TRBV6-1 and TRBJ2-5; 8 bases are a match to TRBD1. The end of the DNA is better explained by TRBJ2-7, so the J call may be wrong. Germline V gene lookup returns CDR1 MNHNS and CDR2 SASEGT. The CDR3 has 14 amino acids. The CDR3 coding sequence is TGTGCCAGCGGGAAGGACAGGGCCGCCTACGAGCAGTACTTC. Its translation: CASGKDRAAYEQYF.

V gene TRBV27 combines with J gene TRBJ2-1, with TRBD2 identical over 7 bases. Germline-derived CDR1 and CDR2 are MNHEY and SMNVEV (reference sequence). Trimming cost V 4 bases and J 4 bases; bases outside gene matches: 7. There are 15 residues in the CDR3. This chain's CDR3 is CASSWGGDPYNEQFF. CDR3 bases: TGTGCCAGCAGTTGGGGAGGGGACCCATACAATGAGCAGTTCTTC.